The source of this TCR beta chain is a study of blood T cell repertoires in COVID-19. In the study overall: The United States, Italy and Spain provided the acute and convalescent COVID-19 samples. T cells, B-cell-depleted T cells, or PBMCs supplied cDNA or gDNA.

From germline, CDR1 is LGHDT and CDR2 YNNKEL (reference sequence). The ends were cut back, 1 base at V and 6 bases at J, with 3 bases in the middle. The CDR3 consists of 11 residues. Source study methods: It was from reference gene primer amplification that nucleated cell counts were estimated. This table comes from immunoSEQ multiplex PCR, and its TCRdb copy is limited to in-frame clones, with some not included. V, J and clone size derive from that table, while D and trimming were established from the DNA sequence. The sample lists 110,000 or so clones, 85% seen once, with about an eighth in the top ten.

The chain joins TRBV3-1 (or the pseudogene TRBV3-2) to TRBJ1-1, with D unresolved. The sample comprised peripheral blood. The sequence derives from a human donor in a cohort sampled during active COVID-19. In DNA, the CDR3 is TGTGCCAGCAGCCAAGCATCTGAAGCTTTCTTT. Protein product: CASSQASEAFF.